This entry lists 30 T cell receptor beta chains sequenced from one sample in a study of T cell repertoires in ileal Crohn's disease. TCRdb's table, derived via immunoSEQ multiplex PCR, lists solely in-frame clones and lacks some. This table has some 7,100 clones, approximately 74% appearing once. The time point denotes: neoterminal ileum biopsy at postoperative endoscopy, about 6 months after surgery. The sequencing input was ileal tissue. These receptors all come from an adult with Crohn's disease.

The V and J genes are TRBV5-6 and TRBJ1-1, with 7 bases aligning to TRBD1. Per germline, CDR1 SGHDT and CDR2 YYEEEE. V shed 2 bases, J shed 5 bases, and the junction held 12 bases outside the gene matches. The CDR3 has 16 amino acids. CDR3 sequence: CASSFLGRQGRTEAFF. CDR3 DNA sequence: TGTGCCAGCAGCTTTTTGGGCAGACAGGGAAGGACTGAAGCTTTCTTT.

This chain links TRBV30 with TRBJ1-1; D is undetermined. Germline V gives CDR1 GTSNPN, CDR2 SVGIG (reference sequence). This CDR3 spans 14 amino acids. The V gene lost 2 bases and the J gene lost 0 bases, with 10 bases spanning the gap. The CDR3 DNA reads as TGTGCCTGGAGTAAGGAGTACATGAACACTGAAGCTTTCTTT. Its translation is CAWSKEYMNTEAFF. Based on the CDR3 plus reference TRBV30 and TRBJ1-1, the full variable domain is SQTIHQWPATLVQPVGSPLSLECTVEGTSNPNLYWYRQAAGRGLQLLFYSVGIGQISSEVPQNLSASRPQDRQFILSSKKLLLSDSGFYLCAWSKEYMNTEAFFGQGTRLTVV.

V is TRBV2 and J is TRBJ1-1, with D hard to call. The CDR3 has 11 residues. Trimming removed 8 bases at V and 1 base at J, with 5 bases between. Germline V gene lookup returns CDR1 SNHLY and CDR2 FYNNEI. CDR3 sequence (DNA): TGTGCCAGCCTCGGGAACACTGAAGCTTTCTTT. It translates to CASLGNTEAFF.

This clone was recorded a few times. The chain combines TRBV19 with TRBJ1-2; 9 bases agree with TRBD1. The germline V gene encodes CDR1 LNHDA and CDR2 SQIVND (reference sequence). The CDR3 is made up of 13 amino acids. With 8 bases clipped from V and 5 bases from J, the junction kept 6 bases outside the gene matches. The CDR3: CASASGQGYGYTF. DNA of the CDR3: TGTGCCAGTGCCTCGGGACAGGGTTATGGCTACACCTTC.

This chain connects TRBV7-8 to TRBJ1-4, with D possibly being TRBD1 (5 bases). CDR3 length: 14 amino acids. Trimming took off 1 base at V and 4 bases at J, with 7 bases between the two ends. CDR1 and CDR2 from the germline V gene are SGHVS and FQNEAQ. Written as DNA, the CDR3 is TGTGCCAGCAGCTTAGGACAGTTTAATGAAAAACTGTTTTTT. This translates into CASSLGQFNEKLFF.

This clone has only a few counts. The chain is built from TRBV5-1 and TRBJ2-1, with 8 bases that match TRBD1. The CDR3 sequence is 15 residues long. V was clipped by 1 base and J by 9 bases; unmatched bases: 9. Per the germline V gene, CDR1 is SGHRS and CDR2 is YFSETQ. The CDR3 DNA follows: TGCGCCAGCAGCTTGTCTCCAGGGGGCTCAGGTGAGCAGTTCTTC. Protein: CASSLSPGGSGEQFF.

The rearrangement uses TRBV18 and TRBJ1-1; TRBD1 might be the D (6 bases). The V gene's germline CDR1 is KGHSH and CDR2 LQKENI. Trimming pared 2 bases from V and 3 bases from J, leaving 13 bases between. The CDR3 sequence is 15 residues long. The CDR3 DNA sequence: TGTGCCAGCTCACCAATGGGGGGGCTGGACACTGAAGCTTTCTTT. Translated, it gives CASSPMGGLDTEAFF. The full variable domain, in which reference TRBV18 and TRBJ1-1 provide the parts outside the CDR3, is NAGVMQNPRHLVRRRGQEARLRCSPMKGHSHVYWYRQLPEEGLKFMVYLQKENIIDESGMPKERFSAEFPKEGPSILRIQQVVRGDSAAYFCASSPMGGLDTEAFFGQGTRLTVV.

V is TRBV6-6 and J is TRBJ2-5, with D maybe TRBD2 (6 bases). The CDR3 runs 15 residues. CDR1 and CDR2 (germline): MNHNY, SVGAGI (reference sequence). With 7 bases removed from V and 2 bases from J, the gap between germline ends came to 17 bases. The CDR3 protein is CASTLPGRGQETQYF. The CDR3 DNA sequence: TGTGCCAGCACCCTTCCTGGGCGGGGACAAGAGACCCAGTACTTC.

This clone showed up just a few times. The rearrangement joins TRBV6-4 to TRBJ1-2, with D possibly TRBD1 on 5 matching bases. CDR1 and CDR2 (germline): MRHNA, SNTAGT. CDR3 length: 13 residues. The V and J ends lost 6 bases and 4 bases respectively, with 12 bases between them. The CDR3 nucleotides are TGTGCCAGCAGCCCCGGGACTACCTATGGCTACACCTTC. Amino acids: CASSPGTTYGYTF.

Only a few counts were recorded for this clone. The chain links TRBV7-2 to TRBJ1-4, with D perhaps matching TRBD1 (5 bases). Deletions cut 3 bases from V and 4 bases from J, with 9 bases between. There are 14 residues in the CDR3. From germline, CDR1 is SGHTA and CDR2 FQGNSA. CDR3 coding DNA: TGTGCCAGCAGCTTGAGACAGTATAATGAAAAACTGTTTTTT. Encoded protein: CASSLRQYNEKLFF.

The chain is built from TRBV10-3 and TRBJ1-5; D perhaps matches TRBD1 (5 bases). Germline-derived CDR1 and CDR2 are ENHRY and SYGVKD. The CDR3 totals 13 residues. V lost 7 bases to trimming and J lost 4 bases, with 11 bases between them. The CDR3 DNA follows: TGTGCCATCACCAGGGAAATAAATCAGCCCCAGCATTTT. Residues: CAITREINQPQHF.

The chain joins TRBV30 to TRBJ1-5, with 8 bases lining up with TRBD1. Germline CDR1 is GTSNPN and CDR2 is SVGIG (reference sequence). Unmatched junction bases numbered 8, after V lost 3 bases and J lost 1 base. CDR3 length: 16 amino acids. This CDR3 reads CAWSSDRVGSNQPQHF. The CDR3 nucleotides read TGTGCCTGGAGCTCGGACAGGGTTGGGAGCAATCAGCCCCAGCATTTT.

This rearrangement joins TRBV27 to TRBJ2-7, with 8 bases fitting TRBD1. V shed 4 bases, J shed 11 bases, and the junction held 10 bases outside the gene matches. The CDR3 has 13 residues. Germline values: CDR1 MNHEY, CDR2 SMNVEV (reference sequence). DNA of the CDR3: TGTGCCAGCAGTTCACGGACAGGGCGAAGGGAGTACTTC. Translated, it gives CASSSRTGRREYF.

This chain connects TRBV2 to TRBJ1-4; 11 positions agree with TRBD1. This CDR3 region has 14 residues. Looked up from germline, CDR1 is SNHLY and CDR2 is FYNNEI. J lost 6 bases, V lost 6 bases, and 3 bases had no gene match. The CDR3 DNA is TGTGCCAGCAGGGACAGGGGGCTGTATGAAAAACTGTTTTTT. It yields the protein CASRDRGLYEKLFF. Full variable domain (rest looked up from reference TRBV2 and TRBJ1-4): EPEVTQTPSHQVTQMGQEVILRCVPISNHLYFYWYRQILGQKVEFLVSFYNNEISEKSEIFDDQFSVERPDGSNFTLKIRSTKLEDSAMYFCASRDRGLYEKLFFGSGTQLSVL.

The chain employs TRBV2 and TRBJ1-2; D not resolved. This CDR3 has 13 residues. V gave up 1 base and J gave up 8 bases, with 11 bases separating them. The germline gives CDR1 SNHLY, CDR2 FYNNEI. CDR3 sequence reads: CASSEEVGSGYTF. CDR3 nucleotide sequence: TGTGCCAGCAGTGAAGAAGTGGGGAGCGGCTACACCTTC.

The table lists this clone with a few counts. This chain uses TRBV27 with TRBJ2-7; 7 bases are shared with TRBD1. Losses at the gene ends were 5 bases for V and 2 bases for J; bases not matched to a gene: 3. Germline CDR1 reads MNHEY; CDR2 reads SMNVEV (reference sequence). The CDR3 is 13 residues long. The CDR3 DNA reads as TGTGCCAGCAGTCGGCAGGGGGCCTACGAGCAGTACTTC. Its translation: CASSRQGAYEQYF.

This clone was seen only a few times. The chain recombines TRBV5-3 with TRBJ1-5, with unresolved D. TRBV5-3 belongs to the ORF category, with a function that is uncertain. The V and J ends lost 1 base and 3 bases respectively, with 11 bases between them. CDR3 size: 15 residues. The CDR3 loop is CARSLTEQNNQPQHF. The CDR3 DNA sequence: TGTGCCAGAAGCTTGACGGAACAGAACAATCAGCCCCAGCATTTT.

The rearrangement uses TRBV5-8 and TRBJ2-3; the D is unclear. Germline CDR1 reads SGHTS; CDR2 reads YDEGEE. CDR3 length equals 11 residues. With 4 bases removed from V and 7 bases from J, the gap between germline ends came to 7 bases. CDR3 DNA sequence: TGTGCCAGCAGCGGGCTTTATACGCAGTATTTT. This codes for CASSGLYTQYF.

In this sample, this clone turned up once. V gene TRBV19 combines with J gene TRBJ1-5; weak D call: TRBD1 (6 bases). The CDR3 is made up of 18 amino acids. V was clipped by 7 bases and J by 2 bases, with 24 bases between them. From germline, CDR1 is LNHDA and CDR2 SQIVND (reference sequence). The CDR3 here is CASKAGAGGGSGNQPQHF. In DNA form, the CDR3 reads TGTGCCAGTAAGGCCGGTGCTGGGGGCGGATCGGGCAATCAGCCCCAGCATTTT.

This clone was counted a few times. The J gene is TRBJ1-2, the V gene TRBV18; TRBD1 matches 7 bases. Germline V CDR1 and CDR2: KGHSH, LQKENI. The CDR3 sequence is 13 residues long. V gave up 3 bases and J gave up 4 bases; unmatched junction bases: 2. CDR3 amino acids: CASSPTGTYGYTF. The CDR3 DNA reads TGTGCCAGCTCACCGACAGGGACCTATGGCTACACCTTC.

The sample holds a few counts of this clone. The rearrangement links TRBV27 to TRBJ2-7, with D perhaps matching TRBD1 (5 bases). The CDR3 totals 13 residues. V shed 5 bases and J shed 3 bases, with 11 bases lying between them. Germline V gene sequence: CDR1 MNHEY, CDR2 SMNVEV (reference sequence). The CDR3 loop reads CASSVTVGYEQYF. The CDR3 nucleotides are TGTGCCAGCAGTGTGACAGTGGGCTACGAGCAGTACTTC.

The chain combines TRBV19 with TRBJ2-2; D may be TRBD2 (7 bases). The CDR3 covers 13 residues. Germline values: CDR1 LNHDA, CDR2 SQIVND (reference sequence). V was shortened by 6 bases and J by 8 bases, with 13 bases between the two germline ends. The CDR3 reads CASRRGAEGELFF. CDR3 DNA sequence: TGTGCCAGTAGACGGGGGGCGGAAGGGGAGCTGTTTTTT.

The chain couples TRBV4-1 to TRBJ2-7, with 8 nucleotides matching TRBD1. V trimming: 0 bases; J trimming: 2 bases; junction bases outside the gene matches: 3. From germline, CDR1 is MGHRA and CDR2 YSYEKL. CDR3 length equals 15 residues. The CDR3 DNA reads as TGCGCCAGCAGCCAAGACAGGGGGCTTCCCTACGAGCAGTACTTC. Its translation: CASSQDRGLPYEQYF.

The rearrangement uses TRBV19 and TRBJ1-4, with 7 bases identical to TRBD1. The CDR3 sequence is 16 residues long. V was pared by 6 bases and J by 0 bases, with 7 bases of the junction left unmatched. Germline values: CDR1 LNHDA, CDR2 SQIVND (reference sequence). CDR3 DNA: TGTGCCAGTAGCGATGGACAGGTTGCAACTAATGAAAAACTGTTTTTT. Protein product: CASSDGQVATNEKLFF.

The CDR3 DNA is TGTGCCAGCAGTGAACGAGAGAGAGGGTACGAGCAGTACTTC. Protein product: CASSERERGYEQYF. The chain links TRBV2 to TRBJ2-5, with D perhaps matching TRBD2 (5 bases). Near its end, the DNA agrees better with TRBJ2-7, so the J call may be wrong. CDR3 length equals 14 residues. Germline CDR1 and CDR2: SNHLY and FYNNEI.

As to this clone: At one end the junction does not follow the germline gene, possibly because of a read error. V usage is TRBV27 and J usage is TRBJ2-6; D perhaps matches TRBD2 (6 bases). The CDR3 covers 12 residues. The V gene's germline CDR1 is MNHEY and CDR2 SMNVEV (reference sequence). CDR3 protein: CASRPLGGMFVF. CDR3 nucleotide sequence: TGTGCCAGCAGACCCTTAGGAGGGATGTTCGTCTTC.

The V call is TRBV28, the J call TRBJ1-6; 7 bases fit TRBD1. CDR1 and CDR2 (germline): MDHEN, SYDVKM. The CDR3 extends over 16 amino acids. V shed 6 bases and J 7 bases; nucleotides not matched to a gene: 12. The CDR3 is CASRAPGQSMNSPLHF. CDR3 bases: TGTGCCAGCAGAGCCCCGGGACAGTCGATGAATTCACCCCTCCACTTT. The whole variable domain, remainder taken from reference TRBV28 and TRBJ1-6, is DVKVTQSSRYLVKRTGEKVFLECVQDMDHENMFWYRQDPGLGLRLIYFSYDVKMKEKGDIPEGYSVSREKKERFSLILESASTNQTSMYLCASRAPGQSMNSPLHFGNGTRLTVT.

CDR3 DNA: TGTGCCAGCAGTGAATTGGGGACAGGGGATTTCGGAAACACCATATATTTT. The encoded protein is CASSELGTGDFGNTIYF. The chain couples TRBV6-1 to TRBJ1-3; 10 bases align to TRBD1. From germline, CDR1 is MNHNS and CDR2 SASEGT. The CDR3 runs to 17 residues. Losses at the gene ends were 2 bases for V and 4 bases for J; bases not matched to a gene: 8.

This clone was seen a single time. The chain is built from TRBV6-4 and TRBJ2-3; 8 positions match TRBD2. With 3 bases clipped from V and 1 base from J, the junction kept 3 bases outside the gene matches. The germline CDR1 and CDR2 sequences are MRHNA and SNTAGT. CDR3 size: 15 residues. The CDR3 loop reads CASSETSGRTDTQYF. The CDR3 DNA is TGTGCCAGCAGTGAAACTAGCGGTCGCACAGATACGCAGTATTTT.

The CDR3, as DNA: TGTGCCAGCGCGTCGCATGTCACAGATACGCAGTATTTT. This sequence encodes CASASHVTDTQYF. This chain uses TRBV27 with TRBJ2-3; D is uncertain. V gave up 8 bases and J gave up 2 bases, with 11 bases separating them. Germline-derived CDR1 and CDR2 are MNHEY and SMNVEV (reference sequence). CDR3 size: 13 residues.